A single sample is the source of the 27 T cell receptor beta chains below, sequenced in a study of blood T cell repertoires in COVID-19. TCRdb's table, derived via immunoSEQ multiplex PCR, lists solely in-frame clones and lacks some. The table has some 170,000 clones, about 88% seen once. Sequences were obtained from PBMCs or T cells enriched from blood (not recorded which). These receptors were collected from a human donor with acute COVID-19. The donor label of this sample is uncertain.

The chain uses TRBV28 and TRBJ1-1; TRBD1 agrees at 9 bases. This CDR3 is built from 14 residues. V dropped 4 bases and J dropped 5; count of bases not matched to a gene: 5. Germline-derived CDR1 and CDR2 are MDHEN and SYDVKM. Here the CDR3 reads CASSSGQGRTEAFF. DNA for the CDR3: TGTGCCAGCAGTTCAGGACAGGGGAGGACTGAAGCTTTCTTT.

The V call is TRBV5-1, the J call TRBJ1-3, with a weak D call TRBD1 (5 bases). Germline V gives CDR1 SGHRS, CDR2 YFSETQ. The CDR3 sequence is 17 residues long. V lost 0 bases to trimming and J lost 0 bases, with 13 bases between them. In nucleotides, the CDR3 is TGCGCCAGCAGCTTGGGGGGCGCCTCTGCCTCTGGAAACACCATATATTTT. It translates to CASSLGGASASGNTIYF.

DNA of the CDR3: TGTGCCAGCAGCTTAGTTCCTCGGAGCTCCTATAATTCACCCCTCCACTTT. This encodes CASSLVPRSSYNSPLHF. The chain employs TRBV7-2 and TRBJ1-6; D gene ambiguous. This CDR3 region has 17 residues. V shed 1 base and J shed 0 bases, with 10 bases lying between them. Looked up from germline, CDR1 is SGHTA and CDR2 is FQGNSA. The whole variable domain, remainder taken from reference TRBV7-2 and TRBJ1-6, is GAGVSQSPSNKVTEKGKDVELRCDPISGHTALYWYRQSLGQGLEFLIYFQGNSAPDKSGLPSDRFSAERTGGSVSTLTIQRTQQEDSAVYLCASSLVPRSSYNSPLHFGNGTRLTVT.

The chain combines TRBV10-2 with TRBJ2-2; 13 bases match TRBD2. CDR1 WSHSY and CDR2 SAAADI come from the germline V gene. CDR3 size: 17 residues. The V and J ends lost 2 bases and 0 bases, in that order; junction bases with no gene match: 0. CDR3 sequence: CASSETSGGANTGELFF. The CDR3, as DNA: TGCGCCAGCAGTGAGACTAGCGGGGGGGCGAACACCGGGGAGCTGTTTTTT.

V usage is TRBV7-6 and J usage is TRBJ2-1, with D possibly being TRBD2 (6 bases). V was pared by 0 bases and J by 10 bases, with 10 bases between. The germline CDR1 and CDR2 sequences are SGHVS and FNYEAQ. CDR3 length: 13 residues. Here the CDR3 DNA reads TGTGCCAGCAGCTTAGCGCACAGCGGGGAGCAGTTCTTC. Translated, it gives CASSLAHSGEQFF.

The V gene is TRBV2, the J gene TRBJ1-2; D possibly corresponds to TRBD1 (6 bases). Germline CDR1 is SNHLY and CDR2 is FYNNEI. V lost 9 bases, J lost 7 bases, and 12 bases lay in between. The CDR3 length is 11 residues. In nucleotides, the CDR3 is TGTGCCAGTAGACAGGCCGTTGGCTACACCTTC. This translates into CASRQAVGYTF.

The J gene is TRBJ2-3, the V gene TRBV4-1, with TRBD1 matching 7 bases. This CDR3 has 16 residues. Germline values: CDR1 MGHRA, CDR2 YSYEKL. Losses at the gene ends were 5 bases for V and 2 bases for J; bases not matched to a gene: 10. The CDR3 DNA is TGCGCCAGCAGCTCCAGACCGGGACAGATCACAGATACGCAGTATTTT. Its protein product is CASSSRPGQITDTQYF.

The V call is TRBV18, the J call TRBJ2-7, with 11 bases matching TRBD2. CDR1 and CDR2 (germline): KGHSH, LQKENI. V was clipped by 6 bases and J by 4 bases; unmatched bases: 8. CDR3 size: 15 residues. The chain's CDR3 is CASSQTSGGGYEQYF. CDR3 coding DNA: TGTGCCAGCTCGCAAACTAGCGGGGGAGGGTACGAGCAGTACTTC.

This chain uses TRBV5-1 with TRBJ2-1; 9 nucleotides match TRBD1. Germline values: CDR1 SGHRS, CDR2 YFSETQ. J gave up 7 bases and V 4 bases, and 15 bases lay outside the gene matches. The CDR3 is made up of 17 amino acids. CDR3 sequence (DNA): TGCGCCAGCAGCCCTTATGTGTCCGGGACAGGGAAGAATGAGCAGTTCTTC. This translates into CASSPYVSGTGKNEQFF.

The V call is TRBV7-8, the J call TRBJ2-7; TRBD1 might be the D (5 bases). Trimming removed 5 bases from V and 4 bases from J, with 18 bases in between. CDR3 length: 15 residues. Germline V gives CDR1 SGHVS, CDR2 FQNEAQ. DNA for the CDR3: TGTGCCAGCAGCCCATCGGCAGGGTCAGGGTACGAGCAGTACTTC. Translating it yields CASSPSAGSGYEQYF.

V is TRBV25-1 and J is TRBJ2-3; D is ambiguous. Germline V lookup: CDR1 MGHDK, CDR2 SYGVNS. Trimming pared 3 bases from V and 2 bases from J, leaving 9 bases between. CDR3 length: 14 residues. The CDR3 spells CASSELSTTDTQYF. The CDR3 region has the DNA TGTGCCAGCAGTGAGCTGTCTACCACAGATACGCAGTATTTT. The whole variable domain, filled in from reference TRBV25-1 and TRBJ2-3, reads EADIYQTPRYLVIGTGKKITLECSQTMGHDKMYWYQQDPGMELHLIHYSYGVNSTEKGDLSSESTVSRIRTEHFPLTLESARPSHTSQYLCASSELSTTDTQYFGPGTRLTVL.

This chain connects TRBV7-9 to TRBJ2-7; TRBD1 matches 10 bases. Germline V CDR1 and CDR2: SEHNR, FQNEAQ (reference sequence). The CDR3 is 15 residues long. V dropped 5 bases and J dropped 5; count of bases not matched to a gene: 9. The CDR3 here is CASSPRDRGPHEQYF. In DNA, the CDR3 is TGTGCCAGCAGCCCCCGGGACAGGGGTCCCCACGAGCAGTACTTC. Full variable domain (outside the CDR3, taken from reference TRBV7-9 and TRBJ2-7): DTGVSQNPRHKITKRGQNVTFRCDPISEHNRLYWYRQTLGQGPEFLTYFQNEAQLEKSRLLSDRFSAERPKGSFSTLEIQRTEQGDSAMYLCASSPRDRGPHEQYFGPGTRLTVT.

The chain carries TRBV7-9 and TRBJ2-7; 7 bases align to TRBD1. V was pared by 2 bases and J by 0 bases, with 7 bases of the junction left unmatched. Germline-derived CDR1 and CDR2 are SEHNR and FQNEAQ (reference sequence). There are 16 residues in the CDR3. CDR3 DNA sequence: TGTGCCAGCAGCTTAATAGACCACAGGGGCTCCTACGAGCAGTACTTC. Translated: CASSLIDHRGSYEQYF.

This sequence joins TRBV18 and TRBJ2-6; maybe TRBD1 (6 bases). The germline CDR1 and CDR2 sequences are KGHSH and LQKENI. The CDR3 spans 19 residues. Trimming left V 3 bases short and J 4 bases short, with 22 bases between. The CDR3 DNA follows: TGTGCCAGCTCACCTGGGGGCAGGGCCCCCTTTGGGGGGGCCAACGTCCTGACTTTC. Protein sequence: CASSPGGRAPFGGANVLTF.

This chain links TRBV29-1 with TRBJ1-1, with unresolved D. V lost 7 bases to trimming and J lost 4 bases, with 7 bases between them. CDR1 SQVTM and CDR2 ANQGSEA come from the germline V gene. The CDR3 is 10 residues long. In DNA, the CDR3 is TGCAGCGGGGGAGCCACTGAAGCTTTCTTT. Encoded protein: CSGGATEAFF.

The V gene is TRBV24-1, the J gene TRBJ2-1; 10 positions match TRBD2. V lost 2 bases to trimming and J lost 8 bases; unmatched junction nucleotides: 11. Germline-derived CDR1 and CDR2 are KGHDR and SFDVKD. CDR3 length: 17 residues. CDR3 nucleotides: TGTGCCACCAGTGATTCGGCTAGCGGGGGAGGGTTCGATGAGCAGTTCTTC. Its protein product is CATSDSASGGGFDEQFF.

The CDR3 region has the DNA TGTGCCAGCAGCTTAGATTCAAATGAAAAACTGTTTTTT. It specifies CASSLDSNEKLFF. This chain links TRBV7-2 with TRBJ1-4; D unresolved. The germline V gene encodes CDR1 SGHTA and CDR2 FQGNSA. This CDR3 is 13 amino acids long. Trimming stripped 1 base from V and 5 bases from J, with 5 bases between.

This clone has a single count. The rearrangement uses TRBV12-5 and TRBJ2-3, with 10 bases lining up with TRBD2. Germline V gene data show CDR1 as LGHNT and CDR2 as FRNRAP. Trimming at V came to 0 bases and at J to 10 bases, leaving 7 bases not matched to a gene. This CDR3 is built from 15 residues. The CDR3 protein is CASGLVALAGAPQYF. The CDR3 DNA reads TGTGCTAGTGGTTTGGTAGCCCTAGCGGGGGCCCCGCAGTATTTT.

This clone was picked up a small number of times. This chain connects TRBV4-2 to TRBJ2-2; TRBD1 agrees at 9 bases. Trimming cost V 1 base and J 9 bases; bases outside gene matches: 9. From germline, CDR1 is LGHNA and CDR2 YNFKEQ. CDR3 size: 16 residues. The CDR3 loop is CASSQGQGVESRELFF. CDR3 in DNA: TGTGCCAGCAGCCAAGGACAGGGGGTGGAATCCCGGGAGCTGTTTTTT.

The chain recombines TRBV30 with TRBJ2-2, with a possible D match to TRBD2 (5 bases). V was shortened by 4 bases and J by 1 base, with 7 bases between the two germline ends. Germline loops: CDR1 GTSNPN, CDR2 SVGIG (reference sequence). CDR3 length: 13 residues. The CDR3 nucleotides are TGTGCCTGGAACGAGGGGAACACCGGGGAGCTGTTTTTT. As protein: CAWNEGNTGELFF.

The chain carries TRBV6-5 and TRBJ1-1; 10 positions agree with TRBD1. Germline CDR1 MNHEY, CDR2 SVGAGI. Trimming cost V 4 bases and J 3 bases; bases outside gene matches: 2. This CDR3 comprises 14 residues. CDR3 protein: CASSFGQGDTEAFF. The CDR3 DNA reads TGTGCCAGCAGTTTCGGACAGGGGGACACTGAAGCTTTCTTT.

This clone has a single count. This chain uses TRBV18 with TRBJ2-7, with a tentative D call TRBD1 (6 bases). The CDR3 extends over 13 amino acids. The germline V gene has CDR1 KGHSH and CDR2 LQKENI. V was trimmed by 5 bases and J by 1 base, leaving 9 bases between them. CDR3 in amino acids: CASSIDRSYEQYF. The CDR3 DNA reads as TGTGCCAGCTCAATCGACAGGTCCTACGAGCAGTACTTC.

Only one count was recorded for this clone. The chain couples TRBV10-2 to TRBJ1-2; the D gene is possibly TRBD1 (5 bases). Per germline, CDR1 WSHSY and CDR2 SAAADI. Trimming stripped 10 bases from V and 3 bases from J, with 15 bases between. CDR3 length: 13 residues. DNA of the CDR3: TGCGCCATCTCTCTAGGGGTGGACTATGGCTACACCTTC. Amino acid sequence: CAISLGVDYGYTF.

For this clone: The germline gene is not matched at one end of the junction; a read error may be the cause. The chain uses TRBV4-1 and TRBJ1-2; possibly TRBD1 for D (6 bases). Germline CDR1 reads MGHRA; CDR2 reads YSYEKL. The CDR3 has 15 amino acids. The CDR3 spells CASSQAVADRASQLF. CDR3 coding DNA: TGCGCCAGCAGCCAAGCGGTTGCGGACAGAGCCTCTCAACTCTTC.

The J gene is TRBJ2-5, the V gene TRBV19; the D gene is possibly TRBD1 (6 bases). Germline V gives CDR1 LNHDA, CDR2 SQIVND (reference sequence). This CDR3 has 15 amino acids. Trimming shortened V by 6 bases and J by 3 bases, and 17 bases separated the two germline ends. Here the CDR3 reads CASRPWGLNKETQYF. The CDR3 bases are TGTGCCAGTAGACCGTGGGGGCTGAATAAAGAGACCCAGTACTTC.

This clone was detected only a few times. CDR3 sequence: CASSEAVYRAAKNIQYF. The CDR3 coding sequence is TGTGCCAGCAGTGAAGCCGTATACAGGGCGGCCAAAAACATTCAGTACTTC. The J gene is TRBJ2-4, the V gene TRBV2, with D maybe TRBD1 (6 bases). Trimming cost V 0 bases and J 1 base, with 13 bases left between them. This CDR3 region has 17 residues. In germline, CDR1 is SNHLY, CDR2 FYNNEI.

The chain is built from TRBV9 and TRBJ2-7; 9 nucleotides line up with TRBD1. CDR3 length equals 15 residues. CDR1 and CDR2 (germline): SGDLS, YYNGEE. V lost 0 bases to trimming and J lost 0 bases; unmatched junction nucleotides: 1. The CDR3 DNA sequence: TGTGCCAGCAGCGTAGGGGGACAGGGCTCCTACGAGCAGTACTTC. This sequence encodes CASSVGGQGSYEQYF.